The 30 T cell receptor beta chains below come from one sample, sequenced in a study of T cell changes during pregnancy in multiple sclerosis. The assay was immunoSEQ multiplex PCR, and TCRdb's table has in-frame clones only and misses some. The sample records roughly 80,000 clones, roughly 91% being singletons. This sample comprised peripheral blood, obtained after pregnancy. Receptors originate from a female donor in good health, enrolled as a control in a pregnancy study.

The V and J genes are TRBV4-1 and TRBJ1-1; D gene uncertain. V lost 0 bases to trimming and J lost 4 bases, with 15 bases between them. Germline lookup yields CDR1 MGHRA and CDR2 YSYEKL. The CDR3 contains 16 residues. The chain's CDR3 is CASSQDAGLGSTEAFF. DNA for the CDR3: TGCGCCAGCAGCCAAGACGCGGGCCTTGGGAGCACTGAAGCTTTCTTT.

This chain joins TRBV7-9 and TRBJ2-3; D perhaps matches TRBD2 (6 bases). Trimming took off 1 base at V and 4 bases at J, with 12 bases between the two ends. Germline-derived CDR1 and CDR2 are SEHNR and FQNEAQ (reference sequence). The CDR3 contains 15 residues. CDR3 residues: CASSLDRGIPDTQYF. CDR3 coding DNA: TGTGCCAGCAGCTTAGATCGGGGGATCCCAGATACGCAGTATTTT.

J is TRBJ2-1 and V is TRBV5-4; 10 bases are a match to TRBD2. With V trimmed by 1 base and J by 3 bases, 7 bases remained unmatched. This CDR3 spans 17 amino acids. CDR1 and CDR2 from the germline V gene are SGHNT and YYREEE (reference sequence). The CDR3 region has the DNA TGTGCCAGCAGCTTGAGCATTCTAGCGGGAGACTACAATGAGCAGTTCTTC. Protein product: CASSLSILAGDYNEQFF.

The chain employs TRBV11-3 and TRBJ2-1; perhaps TRBD1 as D (6 bases). The CDR3 covers 14 residues. Trimming left V 5 bases short and J 3 bases short, with 11 bases between. Per the germline V gene, CDR1 is SGHNT and CDR2 is YENEEA. CDR3 bases: TGTGCCAGCAGCCTGGGGGCCGACTACAATGAGCAGTTCTTC. Residues: CASSLGADYNEQFF.

The CDR3 sequence: CASSFDRTTDTQYF. CDR3 DNA: TGTGCCAGCAGCTTTGACAGGACGACAGATACGCAGTATTTT. The genes are TRBV7-2 and TRBJ2-3; possible D gene TRBD1, 6 bases. Per the germline V gene, CDR1 is SGHTA and CDR2 is FQGNSA. The V and J ends lost 3 bases and 3 bases respectively, with 10 bases between them. CDR3 length: 14 amino acids. Using reference TRBV7-2 and TRBJ2-3 for the parts outside the CDR3, the full variable domain is GAGVSQSPSNKVTEKGKDVELRCDPISGHTALYWYRQSLGQGLEFLIYFQGNSAPDKSGLPSDRFSAERTGGSVSTLTIQRTQQEDSAVYLCASSFDRTTDTQYFGPGTRLTVL.

The V and J genes are TRBV7-2 and TRBJ2-5; no reliable D call. V was pared by 4 bases and J by 4 bases, with 4 bases between. The CDR3 is 11 amino acids. The germline CDR1 and CDR2 sequences are SGHTA and FQGNSA. The CDR3 reads CASSSRETQYF. In nucleotides, the CDR3 is TGTGCCAGCAGCTCCCGAGAGACCCAGTACTTC.

The V call is TRBV28, the J call TRBJ2-4, with TRBD1 as a possible D gene (6 bases). This CDR3 has 15 residues. Germline CDR1 reads MDHEN; CDR2 reads SYDVKM. V lost 8 bases and J 1 base, leaving 15 bases between the germline ends. As DNA, the CDR3 is TGTGCCAGCCTTACAGGGATCGGGGCCAAAAACATTCAGTACTTC. It encodes CASLTGIGAKNIQYF.

The chain joins TRBV4-3 to TRBJ1-2; TRBD1 matches 12 bases. This CDR3 is built from 16 residues. The ends lost 1 base at V and 5 bases at J; junction bases unmatched: 5. Germline CDR1 reads LGHNA; CDR2 reads YSLEER. CDR3 residues: CASSQGGQGAGYGYTF. CDR3 DNA sequence: TGCGCCAGCAGCCAAGGGGGACAGGGGGCTGGGTATGGCTACACCTTC.

The genes are TRBV6-6 and TRBJ1-2; D is possibly TRBD1 (6 bases). Between the trimmed V and J ends, which lost 4 bases and 4 bases, there was a span of 7 bases. From germline, CDR1 is MNHNY and CDR2 SVGAGI (reference sequence). CDR3 length: 12 amino acids. The CDR3 DNA reads as TGTGCCAGCAGTTTGGACAGCTATGGCTACACCTTC. It codes for CASSLDSYGYTF.

The V call is TRBV18, the J call TRBJ2-3; D might be TRBD2 (5 bases). CDR1 and CDR2 (germline): KGHSH, LQKENI. The CDR3 spans 16 residues. V was cut by 3 bases and J by 4 bases, with 17 bases left in between. The CDR3 protein is CASSPRVEYIADTQYF. The DNA for the CDR3 is TGTGCCAGCTCACCGCGGGTTGAATACATAGCAGATACGCAGTATTTT.

J is TRBJ2-1 and V is TRBV30; D not certain. In germline, CDR1 is GTSNPN, CDR2 SVGIG (reference sequence). The germline V and J ends were trimmed by 2 bases and 8 bases, with 13 bases remaining between them. The CDR3 is made up of 13 amino acids. The CDR3 here is CAWSNSPRYEQFF. DNA of the CDR3: TGTGCCTGGAGTAATTCTCCTAGATATGAGCAGTTCTTC.

The CDR3 loop is CASSIEVGTGETYEQYF. The CDR3 DNA sequence: TGTGCCAGTAGTATAGAGGTAGGGACAGGGGAGACCTACGAGCAGTACTTC. V is TRBV19 and J is TRBJ2-7, with 10 nucleotides matching TRBD1. This CDR3 comprises 17 residues. Per germline, CDR1 LNHDA and CDR2 SQIVND (reference sequence). Trimming removed 0 bases from V and 2 bases from J; junction bases left unmatched: 7.

With regard to this clone: The junction differs from germline at one of its ends, possibly a read error. The genes are TRBV6-1 and TRBJ1-2; weak D call: TRBD1 (6 bases). Germline lookup yields CDR1 MNHNS and CDR2 SASEGT. This CDR3 spans 16 amino acids. CDR3 DNA: TGTACCAGCAGTGAATACGGATTGGGACATGGCTATGGCTACACCTTC. It codes for CTSSEYGLGHGYGYTF.

This rearrangement joins TRBV15 to TRBJ1-4, with 7 bases identical to TRBD1. The germline gives CDR1 LNHNV, CDR2 YYDKDF (reference sequence). This CDR3 is 14 amino acids long. Losses at the gene ends were 5 bases for V and 5 bases for J; bases not matched to a gene: 5. The CDR3 sequence: CATSPTGLNEKLFF. CDR3 sequence (DNA): TGTGCCACCAGCCCGACAGGGTTGAATGAAAAACTGTTTTTT.

This sequence joins TRBV5-1 and TRBJ2-3; D is perhaps TRBD2 (5 bases). Germline lookup yields CDR1 SGHRS and CDR2 YFSETQ. The CDR3 extends over 14 amino acids. The V and J ends lost 7 bases and 0 bases respectively, with 12 bases between them. CDR3 DNA sequence: TGCGCCAGCCGTCGGGGTCCTAGCACAGATACGCAGTATTTT. Translated: CASRRGPSTDTQYF.

The chain links TRBV7-6 to TRBJ2-2, with TRBD1 matching 9 bases. The CDR3 extends over 14 amino acids. Germline V gene lookup returns CDR1 SGHVS and CDR2 FNYEAQ. J lost 8 bases, V lost 7 bases, and 8 bases had no gene match. CDR3: CASKTGGSMGELFF. The CDR3 DNA reads TGTGCCAGCAAAACAGGGGGCTCTATGGGGGAGCTGTTTTTT.

This clone was observed a handful of times. The gene calls are TRBV5-1 and TRBJ2-7; TRBD1 aligns across 12 bases. Trimming removed 4 bases from V and 5 bases from J; junction bases left unmatched: 4. CDR1 and CDR2 from the germline V gene are SGHRS and YFSETQ. The length of the CDR3 is 14 residues. The CDR3 region has the DNA TGCGCCAGCAGCGACGGGACAGGGGGCAACGAGCAGTACTTC. It specifies CASSDGTGGNEQYF.

This clone occurred a few times. The chain joins TRBV11-2 to TRBJ2-1; no definite D call. The germline V and J ends were trimmed by 1 base and 10 bases, with 11 bases remaining between them. This CDR3 is built from 13 residues. The germline V gene encodes CDR1 SGHAT and CDR2 FQNNGV. The CDR3 loop reads CASSLVYSEEQFF. CDR3 nucleotide sequence: TGTGCCAGCAGCTTAGTCTACTCCGAGGAGCAGTTCTTC.

The genes are TRBV13 and TRBJ1-1; D may be TRBD1 (5 bases). The germline V and J ends were trimmed by 7 bases and 1 base, with 16 bases remaining between them. Looked up from germline, CDR1 is PRHDT and CDR2 is FYEKMQ (reference sequence). The CDR3 is made up of 15 amino acids. The CDR3 is CASNSPGQRNTEAFF. The CDR3 DNA is TGTGCCAGCAACTCCCCAGGGCAACGGAACACTGAAGCTTTCTTT.

The rearrangement uses TRBV4-3 and TRBJ2-7; 9 nucleotides match TRBD2. Germline V gives CDR1 LGHNA, CDR2 YSLEER. Unmatched junction bases numbered 6, after V lost 1 base and J lost 2 bases. The CDR3 is made up of 16 amino acids. CDR3 loop: CASSQGLAGETYEQYF. The CDR3 region has the DNA TGCGCCAGCAGCCAAGGTTTAGCGGGAGAGACCTACGAGCAGTACTTC.

V and J are TRBV19 and TRBJ2-5; 15 bases match TRBD2. Germline CDR1 LNHDA, CDR2 SQIVND (reference sequence). The CDR3 is made up of 16 amino acids. V dropped 5 bases and J dropped 3; count of bases not matched to a gene: 4. The CDR3: CASSPWTSGREETQYF. CDR3 bases: TGTGCCAGTAGTCCGTGGACTAGCGGGAGGGAAGAGACCCAGTACTTC.

This clone was observed a single time. V is TRBV7-9 and J is TRBJ2-5; the match to TRBD2 covers 8 bases. V lost 1 base, J lost 5 bases, and 9 bases stayed unmatched. CDR1 SEHNR and CDR2 FQNEAQ come from the germline V gene (reference sequence). CDR3 length equals 16 residues. In DNA form, the CDR3 reads TGTGCCAGCAGCTTAGGCGCGGGGGGTTTTGGGGAGACCCAGTACTTC. Its protein product is CASSLGAGGFGETQYF.

As concerns this clone: The junction does not match germline at one end; this may be a read error. The rearrangement links TRBV5-4 to TRBJ1-2, with 9 bases identical to TRBD1. Germline values: CDR1 SGHNT, CDR2 YYREEE (reference sequence). This CDR3 contains 11 residues. CDR3 protein: CASSRDRAQAF. DNA of the CDR3: TGTGCCAGCAGCAGGGACAGGGCCCAGGCCTTC.

This clone was recorded only once. The chain recombines TRBV11-2 with TRBJ1-6, with D uncertain. The ends were cut back, 5 bases at V and 2 bases at J, with 16 bases in the middle. The CDR3 has 17 amino acids. Germline V gene sequence: CDR1 SGHAT, CDR2 FQNNGV. CDR3: CASSKTTRGAYNSPLHF. In DNA, the CDR3 is TGTGCCAGCAGCAAGACGACCCGCGGAGCCTATAATTCACCCCTCCACTTT.

The chain employs TRBV4-1 and TRBJ2-5; D unclear. Germline V gives CDR1 MGHRA, CDR2 YSYEKL. V lost 0 bases and J 5 bases, leaving 10 bases between the germline ends. This CDR3 is 14 amino acids long. The CDR3 DNA sequence: TGCGCCAGCAGCCAAGATCCAGGCAGGGAGACCCAGTACTTC. This translates into CASSQDPGRETQYF.

This clone has just one count. The CDR3 protein is CASGLAASGSLYEQYF. CDR3 nucleotide sequence: TGTGCCAGTGGCCTAGCAGCTAGCGGGAGTCTATACGAGCAGTACTTC. The V and J genes are TRBV19 and TRBJ2-7, with 10 positions matching TRBD2. Germline CDR1 and CDR2: LNHDA and SQIVND (reference sequence). V shed 8 bases, J shed 4 bases, and the junction held 14 bases outside the gene matches. CDR3 length equals 16 residues.

This clone was seen a few times. For the CDR3, the DNA is TGTGCCAGCAGTGAAACCGCCCGCAAGACAGGCCACCGTGGGCCCCAGCATTTT. It is translated as CASSETARKTGHRGPQHF. The J gene is TRBJ1-5, the V gene TRBV6-1; D perhaps matches TRBD1 (6 bases). CDR3 size: 18 residues. Germline CDR1 is MNHNS and CDR2 is SASEGT. V was pared by 2 bases and J by 9 bases, with 26 bases between.

J is TRBJ2-2 and V is TRBV6-1, with 10 bases identical to TRBD1. Per the germline V gene, CDR1 is MNHNS and CDR2 is SASEGT. The CDR3 consists of 17 residues. V lost 0 bases, J lost 5 bases, and 6 bases stayed unmatched. This chain's CDR3 is CASSEARGQGRTGELFF. In nucleotides, the CDR3 is TGTGCCAGCAGTGAAGCGAGGGGACAGGGGAGGACCGGGGAGCTGTTTTTT.

This chain joins TRBV14 and TRBJ1-3; D is undetermined. Trimming took off 2 bases at V and 10 bases at J, with 12 bases between the two ends. The germline gives CDR1 SGHDN, CDR2 FVKESK. This CDR3 is 13 amino acids long. CDR3 in amino acids: CASSQISERTIYF. For the CDR3, the DNA is TGTGCCAGCAGCCAAATATCCGAGCGGACCATATATTTT.

CDR3 DNA: TGTGCCAGTATTGGGGGGGGTCTAGCGGGGGGCCTGGCCTACAATGAGCAGTTCTTC. It yields the protein CASIGGGLAGGLAYNEQFF. The chain has TRBV19 and TRBJ2-1, with 11 bases matching TRBD2. Trimming took 7 bases from V and 2 from J; bases not matched to a gene: 16. Germline values: CDR1 LNHDA, CDR2 SQIVND (reference sequence). The CDR3 loop spans 19 amino acids.